The sequence of this T cell receptor beta chain was determined in a study of cytomegalovirus exposure and HLA in healthy donors. Study-wide results and caveats: Reports credit the classifier with highly specific, highly sensitive diagnosis of cytomegalovirus status. The investigators catalogued under 200 TCR beta chains as cytomegalovirus-associated.

In the case of this clone: The antigen remains undetermined.

The donors formed part of the roughly 120-subject validation cohort, distinct from the roughly 600-subject first cohort. Sequencing was performed with immunoSEQ multiplex PCR; in TCRdb, only in-frame clones are kept and a portion is missing. The data contain approximately 140,000 clones, 88% of them seen just once; the ten biggest clones take up 7.9%. This CDR3 has 17 amino acids. Trimming at V came to 5 bases and at J to 2 bases, leaving 15 bases not matched to a gene. Germline values: CDR1 LNHDA, CDR2 SQIVND (reference sequence). The chain combines TRBV19 with TRBJ2-7; 7 bases map to TRBD1. The specimen was PBMCs. The TCR comes from a woman aged 18-35 years in good health and CMV-seropositive. The CDR3 is CASSRPTGTVSTYEQYF. The DNA of the CDR3 is TGTGCCAGTAGTCGCCCCACCGGGACAGTGTCAACCTACGAGCAGTACTTC.